The clone carrying this T cell receptor (beta chain) was seen a single time. This entry belongs to a study of OX40 agonist ivuxolimab in advanced cancers. Study at large: The group had a mean age of 60 years, ranged from roughly 23 to 85, and was around 86% male.

TCRdb keeps only in-frame clones here, not all; method: immunoSEQ multiplex PCR. The table has some 46,000 clones, around 94% seen once. Germline V lookup: CDR1 SGHNT, CDR2 YYREEE (reference sequence). The CDR3 consists of 13 residues. Deletions cut 4 bases from V and 0 bases from J, with 7 bases between. The chain recombines TRBV5-4 with TRBJ1-1, with no clear D. The TCR was taken from an adult with an advanced solid tumor such as melanoma, head and neck, liver or kidney cancer. The starting material was CD4+ or CD8+ T cells sorted from blood, obtained in a trial of the OX40 agonist ivuxolimab. In nucleotides, the CDR3 is TGTGCCAGCAGCACTTCAATGAACACTGAAGCTTTCTTT. It codes for CASSTSMNTEAFF. The complete variable domain, with remaining parts taken from reference TRBV5-4 and TRBJ1-1, reads ETGVTQSPTHLIKTRGQQVTLRCSSQSGHNTVSWYQQALGQGPQFIFQYYREEENGRGNFPPRFSGLQFPNYSSELNVNALELDDSALYLCASSTSMNTEAFFGQGTRLTVV.